This T cell receptor (beta chain) appears in the sequencing data of a study of blood T cells in healthy people across ages. The use of a sample-barcoded 5' primer and a J-beta primer mix characterized a second PCR of about 6 to 11 cycles. TCRdb called the 5' RACE reads again in MiXCR, with one record for every CDR3 protein. The table has 1.5 million to 1.9 million distinct CDR3 sequences, 35% to 45% seen once. The clonotype comes from a woman under 30 in good health. The sequencing input was blood.

This CDR3 reads CSARLTGVYGYTF. CDR3 in DNA: TGCAGTGCTAGACTGACAGGGGTTTATGGCTACACCTTC. The rearrangement uses TRBV20-1 and TRBJ1-2; 8 bases are a match to TRBD1. The CDR3 has 13 amino acids. J was trimmed by 5 bases and V by 2 bases; bases with no gene match: 4. Germline assignment: CDR1 DFQATT and CDR2 SNEGSKA (reference sequence).